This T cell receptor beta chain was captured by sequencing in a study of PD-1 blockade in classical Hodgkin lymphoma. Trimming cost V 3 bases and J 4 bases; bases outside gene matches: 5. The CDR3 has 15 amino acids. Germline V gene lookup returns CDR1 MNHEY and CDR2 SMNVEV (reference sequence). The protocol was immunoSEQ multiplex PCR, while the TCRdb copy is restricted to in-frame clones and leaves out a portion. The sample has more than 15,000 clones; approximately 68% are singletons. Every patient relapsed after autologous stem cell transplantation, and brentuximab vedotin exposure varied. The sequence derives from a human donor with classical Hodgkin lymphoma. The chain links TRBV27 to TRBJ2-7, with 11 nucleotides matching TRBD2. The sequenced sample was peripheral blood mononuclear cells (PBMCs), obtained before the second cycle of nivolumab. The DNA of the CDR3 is TGTGCCAGCAGTTTTGGGACTAGCGGTACTTACGAGCAGTACTTC. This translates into CASSFGTSGTYEQYF.